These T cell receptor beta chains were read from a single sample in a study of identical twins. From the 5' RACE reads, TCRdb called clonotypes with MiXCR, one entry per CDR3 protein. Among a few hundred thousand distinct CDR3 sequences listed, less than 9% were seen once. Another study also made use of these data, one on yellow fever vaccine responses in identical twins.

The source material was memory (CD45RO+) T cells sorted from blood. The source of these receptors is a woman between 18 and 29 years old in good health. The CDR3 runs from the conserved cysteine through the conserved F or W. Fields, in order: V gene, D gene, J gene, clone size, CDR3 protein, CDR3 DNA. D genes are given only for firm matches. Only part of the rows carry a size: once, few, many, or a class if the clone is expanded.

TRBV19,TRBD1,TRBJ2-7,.,CASSKGTAVSYEQYF,TGTGCCAGTAGCAAAGGGACAGCAGTTTCCTACGAGCAGTACTTC
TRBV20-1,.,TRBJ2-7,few,CSARGAELNYEQYF,TGCAGTGCTAGAGGCGCGGAACTAAACTACGAGCAGTACTTC
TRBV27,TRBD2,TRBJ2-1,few,CASSPLAGGDNEQFF,TGTGCCAGCAGTCCTCTAGCGGGGGGTGATAATGAGCAGTTCTTC
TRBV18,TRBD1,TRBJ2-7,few,CASSPPMGQVVGEQYF,TGTGCCAGCTCACCACCCATGGGACAGGTTGTGGGAGAGCAGTACTTC
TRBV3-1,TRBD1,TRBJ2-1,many,CASSPGQGHIDEQFF,TGTGCCAGCAGCCCGGGACAGGGGCATATCGATGAGCAGTTCTTC
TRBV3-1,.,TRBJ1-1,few,CASSHRENTEAFF,TGTGCCAGCAGCCACAGAGAGAACACTGAAGCTTTCTTT
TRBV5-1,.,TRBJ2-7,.,CASSSRDLGNEQYF,TGCGCCAGCAGCTCCCGGGACTTGGGCAACGAGCAGTACTTC
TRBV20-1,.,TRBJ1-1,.,CSAWKNTEAFF,TGCAGTGCCTGGAAGAACACTGAAGCTTTCTTT
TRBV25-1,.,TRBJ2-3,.,CASSEWDTQYF,TGTGCCAGCAGTGAATGGGATACGCAGTATTTT
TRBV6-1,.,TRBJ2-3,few,CASSEMRSTDTQYF,TGTGCCAGCAGTGAAATGCGGAGCACAGATACGCAGTATTTT
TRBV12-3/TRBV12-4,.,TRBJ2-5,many,CASSFSETQYF,TGTGCCAGCAGTTTTTCCGAGACCCAGTACTTC